The rows below give T cell receptor beta chains drawn from one sample of a study of T cells in Graves' hyperthyroidism and ophthalmopathy. TCRdb processed the multiplex PCR reads anew with MiXCR; each CDR3 protein has one entry. The sample holds about 640,000 distinct CDR3 sequences; around 20% are singletons and the top ten take roughly 30%. Sequencing was performed on blood. The receptors shown here come from a young man with Graves' ophthalmopathy. Each CDR3 is given with its conserved first and last residue. Fields, in order: D gene, clone size, J gene, V gene, CDR3 protein, CDR3 DNA. A D gene is named only where the DNA matches it firmly. Part of the rows lack a size; the others show once, few, many or a class for expanded clones.

NA	NA	TRBJ2-5	TRBV10-2	CASRDSQVIQETQYF	TGCGCCAGCAGAGACTCACAGGTGATCCAAGAGACCCAGTACTTC
TRBD2	many	TRBJ2-7	TRBV6-2/TRBV6-3	CASSYFPSGSSYEQYF	TGTGCCAGCAGTTACTTCCCTAGCGGGTCTTCCTACGAGCAGTACTTC
TRBD1	NA	TRBJ2-7	TRBV15	CATSRDRSSYEQYF	TGTGCCACCAGCAGGGACAGGAGCTCCTACGAGCAGTACTTC
TRBD1	NA	TRBJ2-1	TRBV28	CASSFQGAGNNEQFF	TGTGCCAGCAGTTTTCAGGGGGCGGGTAACAATGAGCAGTTCTTC
NA	NA	TRBJ1-1	TRBV12-3/TRBV12-4	CASSPLTSNTEAFF	TGTGCCAGCAGTCCCCTGACAAGCAACACTGAAGCTTTCTTT
TRBD2	few	TRBJ2-2	TRBV6-2/TRBV6-3	CASRPTSGRVTGELFF	TGTGCCAGCAGGCCTACTAGCGGGAGAGTCACCGGGGAGCTGTTTTTT
NA	NA	TRBJ1-1	TRBV3-2	CASSPWGGGVANTEAFF	TGTGCCAGCAGCCCCTGGGGGGGCGGGGTGGCGAACACTGAAGCTTTCTTT
NA	NA	TRBJ2-5	TRBV30	CAWSVPGVIETQYF	TGTGCCTGGAGTGTACCGGGGGTAATAGAGACCCAGTACTTC
NA	many	TRBJ1-1	TRBV7-9	CASSSQLGPRIGANTEAFF	TGTGCCAGCAGCTCCCAATTAGGACCTCGGATAGGGGCGAACACTGAAGCTTTCTTT
NA	NA	TRBJ2-7	TRBV19	CASVGPGGYEQYF	TGTGCCAGTGTAGGCCCAGGCGGCTACGAGCAGTACTTC
TRBD1	few	TRBJ1-5	TRBV6-1	CASTPAGQGAQPQHF	TGTGCCAGCACCCCCGCCGGACAGGGAGCCCAGCCCCAGCATTTT
NA	NA	TRBJ1-5	TRBV28	CASSLKLPLNQPQHF	TGTGCCAGCAGTTTGAAGTTGCCCCTCAATCAGCCCCAGCATTTT
NA	NA	TRBJ2-7	TRBV5-1	CASSVMGGPNEQYF	TGCGCCAGCAGCGTGATGGGGGGCCCCAACGAGCAGTACTTC
TRBD2	NA	TRBJ2-1	TRBV20-1	CSARDFRLAGGRDYNEQFF	TGCAGTGCTAGAGATTTCCGACTAGCGGGAGGGCGAGACTACAATGAGCAGTTCTTC
NA	NA	TRBJ1-5	TRBV20-1	CSATSGAGNQPQHF	TGCAGTGCTACCTCTGGGGCAGGGAATCAGCCCCAGCATTTT
NA	few	TRBJ2-1	TRBV20-1	CSARPLLATDEQFF	TGCAGTGCTAGACCCCTCCTAGCGACCGATGAGCAGTTCTTC
NA	few	TRBJ2-7	TRBV6-1	CASSVQATYEQYF	TGTGCCAGCAGTGTCCAGGCTACCTACGAGCAGTACTTC
NA	NA	TRBJ2-7	TRBV7-3	CASSLVPAGTMGEQYF	TGTGCCAGCAGCTTAGTTCCCGCGGGGACCATGGGGGAGCAGTACTTC
NA	many	TRBJ1-1	TRBV7-2	CASSASGVGGSTEAFF	TGTGCCAGCAGCGCGTCAGGGGTAGGAGGTAGCACTGAAGCTTTCTTT
TRBD2	NA	TRBJ2-5	TRBV5-6	CASSFKRDSGTQYF	TGTGCCAGCAGCTTCAAGCGGGACTCAGGGACCCAGTACTTC
TRBD2	few	TRBJ2-1	TRBV29-1	CSVEGTSGSLSSYNEQFF	TGCAGCGTTGAAGGGACTAGCGGGAGCCTTAGCTCCTACAATGAGCAGTTCTTC
NA	few	TRBJ2-7	TRBV4-3	CASSQSRTGTSSYEQYF	TGCGCCAGCAGCCAATCAAGGACAGGGACTAGCTCCTACGAGCAGTACTTC
TRBD2	many	TRBJ2-1	TRBV28	CASSLSGRSYNEQFF	TGTGCCAGCAGTTTAAGCGGGAGATCCTACAATGAGCAGTTCTTC
TRBD1	NA	TRBJ1-5	TRBV20-1	CSARIDRDNQPQHF	TGCAGTGCTAGGATCGACAGGGACAATCAGCCCCAGCATTTT
NA	many	TRBJ2-3	TRBV12-3/TRBV12-4	CASSSSGADTQYF	TGTGCCAGCAGTTCGTCAGGGGCCGATACGCAGTATTTT
TRBD2	few	TRBJ2-7	TRBV25-1	CASSERGEAYEQYF	TGTGCCAGCAGTGAGCGGGGGGAGGCCTACGAGCAGTACTTC
NA	few	TRBJ2-7	TRBV19	CASSMGPRGSYEQYF	TGTGCCAGTAGTATGGGACCCAGGGGCTCCTACGAGCAGTACTTC
NA	NA	TRBJ2-5	TRBV6-5	CASSYGKGRRPETQYF	TGTGCCAGCAGTTACGGGAAGGGACGCCGGCCAGAGACCCAGTACTTC
NA	NA	TRBJ2-7	TRBV7-9	CASSPRGARHEQYF	TGTGCCAGCAGCCCGAGGGGGGCCAGACACGAGCAGTACTTC
NA	NA	TRBJ2-7	TRBV20-1	CSATTNGESYEQYF	TGCAGTGCTACTACCAACGGGGAGTCCTACGAGCAGTACTTC
NA	many	TRBJ2-1	TRBV24-1	CATSDRWGGAHNEQFF	TGTGCCACCAGTGACAGGTGGGGGGGGGCTCACAATGAGCAGTTCTTC
NA	NA	TRBJ1-6	TRBV19	CASSPGGAGVRSPLHF	TGTGCCAGTAGTCCGGGCGGGGCAGGGGTTCGTTCACCCCTCCACTTT
NA	few	TRBJ2-7	TRBV5-6	CASSLGGVEGYEQYF	TGTGCCAGCAGCTTGGGGGGGGTTGAAGGCTACGAGCAGTACTTC
NA	NA	TRBJ1-2	TRBV6-1	CASRRQSPDGYTF	TGTGCCAGCAGGCGTCAGAGCCCGGATGGCTACACCTTC
TRBD1	many	TRBJ2-7	TRBV6-6	CASSYSRQGFNEQYF	TGTGCCAGCAGTTACTCGAGACAGGGTTTCAACGAGCAGTACTTC
NA	many	TRBJ1-4	TRBV18	CASSPYWVRGEKLFF	TGTGCCAGCTCACCCTATTGGGTTCGCGGTGAAAAACTGTTTTTT
TRBD1	few	TRBJ2-4	TRBV13	CASSSTGISKNIQYF	TGTGCCAGCAGCTCGACAGGGATTAGCAAAAACATTCAGTACTTC
NA	many	TRBJ2-5	TRBV2	CASSEKGGVQYF	TGTGCCAGCAGTGAAAAGGGGGGAGTCCAGTACTTC
NA	NA	TRBJ2-7	TRBV20-1	CSSVVIGNNDYEQYF	TGCAGCTCTGTTGTAATTGGAAACAACGACTACGAGCAGTACTTC
TRBD1	few	TRBJ2-7	TRBV25-1	CASRRDSPYEQYF	TGTGCCAGCAGACGGGACAGCCCCTACGAGCAGTACTTC